The 19 T cell receptor beta chains below were found in one sample sequenced in a study of blood T cells in healthy people across ages. Using a J-beta primer mix together with a sample-barcoded 5' primer, a second PCR was run for about 6 to 11 cycles. From the 5' RACE reads, TCRdb called clonotypes with MiXCR, one entry per CDR3 protein. The sample yields 1.5 million to 2 million distinct CDR3 sequences, approximately 28% seen once. The sample was blood. The receptors were sampled from a woman in her 30s in good health.

Note on this clonotype: The CDR3 does not end in the conserved phenylalanine or tryptophan, so this is likely a read error. The chain carries TRBV3-1 and TRBJ2-5; D is unclear. The V end lost 0 bases, the J end lost 4 bases, and 6 bases lay between the germline ends. The CDR3 length is 13 residues. Per germline, CDR1 LGHDT and CDR2 YNNKEL (reference sequence). This chain's CDR3 is CASSQDNGETQYS. CDR3 DNA: TGTGCCAGCAGCCAAGATAATGGAGAGACCCAGTACTCC.

The V and J genes are TRBV5-4 and TRBJ2-7; 10 bases are a match to TRBD2. Trimming took 2 bases from V and 4 from J; bases not matched to a gene: 12. Germline CDR1 is SGHNT and CDR2 is YYREEE (reference sequence). CDR3 length: 17 residues. This chain's CDR3 is CASSFLTGGTSDYEQYF. The CDR3 nucleotides are TGTGCCAGCAGCTTTTTGACCGGAGGGACTAGCGATTACGAGCAGTACTTC.

The rearrangement links TRBV5-1 to TRBJ2-2; a possible D gene is TRBD2 (5 bases). The V gene lost 7 bases and the J gene lost 4 bases, with 17 bases spanning the gap. The CDR3 consists of 15 residues. Germline V gives CDR1 SGHRS, CDR2 YFSETQ. CDR3 sequence reads: CASRRLDLSTGELFF. In DNA, the CDR3 is TGCGCCAGCCGGAGGCTAGACTTGAGCACCGGGGAGCTGTTTTTT.

V is TRBV5-1 and J is TRBJ2-1, with 8 bases identical to TRBD2. V shed 5 bases and J 6 bases; nucleotides not matched to a gene: 7. The CDR3 sequence is 14 residues long. CDR1 and CDR2 from the germline V gene are SGHRS and YFSETQ. The CDR3 sequence is CASRDGSGSNEQFF. CDR3 coding DNA: TGCGCCAGCAGAGACGGGAGCGGGAGCAATGAGCAGTTCTTC.

For this clonotype: One end of the junction does not line up with germline, which may come from a read error. The rearrangement uses TRBV12-3 or TRBV12-4 and TRBJ2-4; possibly TRBD2 for D (6 bases). The CDR3 extends over 13 amino acids. The CDR3: CASSKGLKNIQYF. Here the CDR3 DNA reads TGCGCCAGCAGTAAGGGACTCAAAAACATTCAGTACTTC.

The V call is TRBV2, the J call TRBJ1-2, with 12 nucleotides matching TRBD1. This CDR3 is built from 16 residues. With V trimmed by 6 bases and J by 4 bases, 9 bases remained unmatched. Germline values: CDR1 SNHLY, CDR2 FYNNEI. CDR3 region: CASSHGTGGEGYGYTF. As DNA, the CDR3 is TGTGCCAGCAGCCACGGGACAGGGGGCGAGGGCTATGGCTACACCTTC.

This clonotype occurred a few times. The V and J genes are TRBV6-6 and TRBJ2-7; 9 bases are shared with TRBD1. This CDR3 contains 14 residues. CDR1 and CDR2 (germline): MNHNY, SVGAGI (reference sequence). V trimming: 3 bases; J trimming: 4 bases; junction bases outside the gene matches: 4. CDR3 residues: CASSYADRGYEQYF. The DNA for the CDR3 is TGTGCCAGCAGTTATGCGGACAGGGGATACGAGCAGTACTTC.

This clonotype occurred a few times. V gene TRBV11-2 combines with J gene TRBJ1-4; D remains unclear. The CDR3 runs to 12 residues. Trimming removed 1 base from V and 9 bases from J, with 6 bases in between. From germline, CDR1 is SGHAT and CDR2 FQNNGV. CDR3 amino acids: CASSLASQKLFF. The DNA of the CDR3 is TGTGCCAGCAGCTTAGCGTCCCAAAAACTGTTTTTT.

This chain links TRBV7-2 with TRBJ2-7; weak D call: TRBD2 (6 bases). With 1 base removed from V and 2 bases from J, the gap between germline ends came to 15 bases. CDR3 size: 16 residues. Germline CDR1 and CDR2: SGHTA and FQGNSA. The CDR3 loop reads CASSLEGWRGTYEQYF. CDR3 DNA: TGTGCCAGCAGCTTAGAAGGGTGGCGGGGAACCTACGAGCAGTACTTC. Full variable domain (rest looked up from reference TRBV7-2 and TRBJ2-7): GAGVSQSPSNKVTEKGKDVELRCDPISGHTALYWYRQSLGQGLEFLIYFQGNSAPDKSGLPSDRFSAERTGGSVSTLTIQRTQQEDSAVYLCASSLEGWRGTYEQYFGPGTRLTVT.

Details on this clonotype: A much larger clonotype is one base distant, so this may be a read error. Here the CDR3 omits its conserved ending phenylalanine or tryptophan, so a read error is the likely source. The chain has TRBV6-5 and TRBJ2-7; the D is unclear. Trimming removed 2 bases at V and 1 base at J, with 6 bases between. The CDR3 is 13 amino acids. The germline V gene encodes CDR1 MNHEY and CDR2 SVGAGI. This CDR3 is CASSYAESYEQYL. CDR3 in DNA: TGTGCCAGCAGTTACGCAGAATCCTACGAGCAGTACTTA.

The rearrangement links TRBV7-2 to TRBJ2-1, with D perhaps matching TRBD1 or TRBD2 (6 bases each). V lost 0 bases to trimming and J lost 8 bases, with 23 bases between them. This CDR3 region has 18 residues. The germline gives CDR1 SGHTA, CDR2 FQGNSA. CDR3 in DNA: TGTGCCAGCAGCTTAGCACTTAGGGGGACTCCCGGCGAGGATGAGCAGTTCTTC. Translated: CASSLALRGTPGEDEQFF.

CDR3 loop: CASSYETTPYEQYF. Written as DNA, the CDR3 is TGTGCCAGCAGTTACGAGACTACACCCTACGAGCAGTACTTC. J is TRBJ2-7 and V is TRBV6-2 or TRBV6-3, with D maybe TRBD2 (5 bases). This CDR3 region has 14 residues. Germline lookup yields CDR1 MNHEY and CDR2 SVGEGT. V lost 2 bases and J 2 bases, leaving 10 bases between the germline ends.

V usage is TRBV6-5 and J usage is TRBJ1-6, with D possibly being TRBD1 (5 bases). This CDR3 is built from 16 residues. V gave up 10 bases and J gave up 0 bases, with 16 bases separating them. From germline, CDR1 is MNHEY and CDR2 SVGAGI. The CDR3 protein is CATRDPFSSYNSPLHF. CDR3 nucleotides: TGTGCCACCAGGGATCCCTTCAGCTCCTATAATTCACCCCTCCACTTT.

This sequence joins TRBV6-5 and TRBJ1-2, with 7 bases identical to TRBD1. CDR1 is MNHEY and CDR2 is SVGAGI in the germline V gene. V lost 5 bases to trimming and J lost 8 bases; unmatched junction nucleotides: 8. The CDR3 covers 13 residues. The CDR3 DNA reads as TGTGCCAGCAGTACCAACAGGGGAGGAGGCTACACCTTC. This codes for CASSTNRGGGYTF.

The rearrangement links TRBV19 to TRBJ2-1, with TRBD1 identical over 7 bases. This CDR3 is built from 17 residues. Germline lookup yields CDR1 LNHDA and CDR2 SQIVND (reference sequence). V shed 0 bases, J shed 0 bases, and the junction held 5 bases outside the gene matches. CDR3 bases: TGTGCCAGTAGTATAGATGCCAGGGGGTTCTCCTACAATGAGCAGTTCTTC. The encoded protein is CASSIDARGFSYNEQFF.

The J gene is TRBJ1-5, the V gene TRBV20-1; the match to TRBD1 covers 8 bases. V lost 5 bases, J lost 1 base, and 1 base stayed unmatched. The CDR3 totals 13 residues. Germline loops: CDR1 DFQATT, CDR2 SNEGSKA (reference sequence). CDR3 DNA sequence: TGCAGTGCTCAGGGGGCCAGCAATCAGCCCCAGCATTTT. This encodes CSAQGASNQPQHF.

This chain joins TRBV28 and TRBJ2-4; a weak D match, TRBD2 (5 bases). Germline CDR1 MDHEN, CDR2 SYDVKM. The CDR3 extends over 18 amino acids. Trimming removed 1 base at V and 1 base at J, with 17 bases between. The CDR3 DNA reads as TGTGCCAGCAGTTTATCAGGAGGACGGAGTCCGGCCAAAAACATTCAGTACTTC. Its protein is CASSLSGGRSPAKNIQYF.

The count of this clonotype is one. A read error may produce the germline difference seen at one junction end. The chain joins TRBV6-6 to TRBJ2-5; D ambiguous. The germline V gene has CDR1 MNHNY and CDR2 SVGAGI (reference sequence). There are 17 residues in the CDR3. The CDR3 protein is CAGRPSWGEQRGETQYF. The DNA of the CDR3 is TGTGCCGGCAGACCCTCGTGGGGTGAACAGAGAGGAGAGACCCAGTACTTC.

This clonotype has a handful of counts. This chain connects TRBV20-1 to TRBJ2-5; 10 bases agree with TRBD1. Per the germline V gene, CDR1 is DFQATT and CDR2 is SNEGSKA (reference sequence). CDR3 length equals 15 residues. J gave up 3 bases and V 2 bases, and 6 bases lay outside the gene matches. Here the CDR3 DNA reads TGCAGTGCTAGAAGCCGGACAGGGGGGGAAGAGACCCAGTACTTC. Protein sequence: CSARSRTGGEETQYF.